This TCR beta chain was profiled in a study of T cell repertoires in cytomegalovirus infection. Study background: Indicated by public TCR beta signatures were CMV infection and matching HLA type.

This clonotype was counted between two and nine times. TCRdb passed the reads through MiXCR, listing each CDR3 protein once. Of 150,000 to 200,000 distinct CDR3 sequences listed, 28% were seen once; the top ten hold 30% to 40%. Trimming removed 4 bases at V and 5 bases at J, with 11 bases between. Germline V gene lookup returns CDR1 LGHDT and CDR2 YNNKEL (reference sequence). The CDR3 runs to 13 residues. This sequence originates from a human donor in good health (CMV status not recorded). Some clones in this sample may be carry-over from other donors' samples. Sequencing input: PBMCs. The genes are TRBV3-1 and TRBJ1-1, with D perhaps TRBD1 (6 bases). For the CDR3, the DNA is TGTGCCAGCAGCCCCGAGGGGGGGACTGAAGCTTTCTTT. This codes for CASSPEGGTEAFF.